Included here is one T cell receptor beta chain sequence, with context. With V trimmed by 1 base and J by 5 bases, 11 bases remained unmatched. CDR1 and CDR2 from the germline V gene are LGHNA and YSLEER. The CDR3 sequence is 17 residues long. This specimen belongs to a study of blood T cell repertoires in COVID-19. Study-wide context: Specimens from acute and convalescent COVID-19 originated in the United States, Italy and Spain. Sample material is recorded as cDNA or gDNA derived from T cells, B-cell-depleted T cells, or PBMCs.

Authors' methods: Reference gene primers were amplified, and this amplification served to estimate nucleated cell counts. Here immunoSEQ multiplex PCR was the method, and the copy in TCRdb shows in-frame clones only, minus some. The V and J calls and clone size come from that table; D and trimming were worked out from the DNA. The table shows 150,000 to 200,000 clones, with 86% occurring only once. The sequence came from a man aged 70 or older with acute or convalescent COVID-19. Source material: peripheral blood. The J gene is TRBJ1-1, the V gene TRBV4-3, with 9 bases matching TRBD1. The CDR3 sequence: CASSQAPPSTGGTEAFF. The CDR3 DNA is TGCGCCAGCAGCCAAGCCCCTCCCTCGACAGGGGGGACTGAAGCTTTCTTT.